The following is a TCR beta chain sequence with its context. The data were taken from a study of blood T cell repertoires in COVID-19. Generated by immunoSEQ multiplex PCR, the TCRdb table keeps only in-frame clones and is missing some. The sample carries roughly 11,000 clones, 71% recorded once. The receptor was isolated from a man in his sixties with COVID-19, enrolled during active disease. Sequencing was done on a sample of peripheral blood.

The DNA of the CDR3 is TGTGCCAGCAAAGGAACTAGCGAGGCCGGGGAGCTGTTTTTT. Translating it yields CASKGTSEAGELFF. The V gene is TRBV28, the J gene TRBJ2-2; 7 positions agree with TRBD2. The CDR3 totals 14 residues. Germline CDR1 MDHEN, CDR2 SYDVKM. V gave up 7 bases and J gave up 6 bases; unmatched junction bases: 8.